These T cell receptor beta chains were read from a single sample in a study of early T cells in non-severe SARS-CoV-2 infection. TCRdb passed the 5' RACE reads through MiXCR, listing each CDR3 protein once. The repertoire holds more than 90,000 distinct CDR3 sequences, with approximately 13% as singletons. The sequencing sample was made of whole blood. These TCRs come from an adult who was a healthcare worker with PCR-confirmed SARS-CoV-2 infection or an uninfected control (not recorded which). Each CDR3 is given with its conserved first and last residue. A D gene is named only where the DNA matches it firmly. Size is omitted from some rows. Given values are once, few, many or a class for expanded clones.

size | J | V | D | CDR3 | DNA
many | TRBJ1-4 | TRBV29-1 | - | CSVGGTEVDEKLFF | TGCAGCGTTGGGGGGACGGAGGTAGATGAAAAACTGTTTTTT
few | TRBJ1-2 | TRBV4-3 | - | CASSQAIRGYGYTF | TGCGCCAGCAGCCAAGCAATTAGGGGGTATGGCTACACCTTC
many | TRBJ1-6 | TRBV5-1 | - | CASSLRRQNSPLHF | TGCGCCAGCAGCTTGCGGCGACAGAATTCACCCCTCCACTTT
many | TRBJ2-1 | TRBV20-1 | - | CSARRGFEQFF | TGCAGTGCTAGACGGGGTTTCGAGCAGTTCTTC
few | TRBJ2-1 | TRBV24-1 | TRBD1 | CATRAGGMGNEQFF | TGTGCCACCCGAGCAGGGGGCATGGGAAATGAGCAGTTCTTC
- | TRBJ2-1 | TRBV5-1 | TRBD2 | CASSLLAGGLRLDEQFF | TGCGCCAGCAGCTTACTAGCGGGGGGGCTCAGGTTGGATGAGCAGTTCTTC
- | TRBJ2-1 | TRBV4-1 | - | CASSQVDLYNEQFF | TGCGCCAGCAGCCAAGTAGACTTATACAATGAGCAGTTCTTC
- | TRBJ1-5 | TRBV19 | - | CASSNFRGDQPQHF | TGTGCCAGTAGTAATTTTCGGGGAGATCAGCCCCAGCATTTT
- | TRBJ2-7 | TRBV11-2 | - | CARGRIRARPYEQYF | TGTGCCAGAGGACGCATCAGGGCTCGTCCCTACGAGCAGTACTTC
few | TRBJ1-2 | TRBV28 | - | CASRENTGYTF | TGTGCCAGCCGCGAGAACACCGGCTACACCTTC
few | TRBJ1-6 | TRBV5-1 | TRBD1 | CASSAGTAGVRSPLHF | TGCGCCAGCAGCGCCGGGACAGCCGGGGTTAGATCACCCCTCCACTTT
few | TRBJ2-7 | TRBV4-3 | - | CASSQDGGTYEQYF | TGCGCCAGCAGCCAAGACGGGGGCACCTACGAGCAGTACTTC
few | TRBJ2-7 | TRBV7-6 | TRBD2 | CASSRGGDEQYF | TGTGCCAGCAGCCGTGGGGGGGACGAGCAGTACTTC
many | TRBJ2-7 | TRBV6-2/TRBV6-3 | - | CASSYGKVDYEQYF | TGTGCCAGCAGTTACGGCAAGGTCGACTACGAGCAGTACTTC
- | TRBJ2-1 | TRBV29-1 | - | CSASGRGGNEQFF | TGCAGCGCCTCAGGGAGGGGGGGCAATGAGCAGTTCTTC
- | TRBJ1-1 | TRBV29-1 | TRBD1 | CSVAIGTGGTEAFF | TGCAGCGTTGCCATCGGGACAGGAGGCACTGAAGCTTTCTTT
many | TRBJ2-4 | TRBV5-4 | TRBD1 | CASSLRTGENIQYF | TGTGCCAGCAGCTTAAGGACAGGGGAGAACATTCAGTACTTC
few | TRBJ2-1 | TRBV4-3 | - | CASSQDGGRNEQFF | TGCGCCAGCAGCCAAGACGGGGGGCGCAATGAGCAGTTCTTC
- | TRBJ2-3 | TRBV7-9 | - | CASSLGTDTQYF | TGTGCCAGCAGCTTAGGCACAGATACGCAGTATTTT
many | TRBJ2-2 | TRBV28 | - | CASSLRLLGTGELFF | TGTGCCAGCAGTTTGCGCCTACTGGGCACCGGGGAGCTGTTTTTT
- | TRBJ1-2 | TRBV3-1 | - | CASSNSGSGYTF | TGTGCCAGCAGCAATTCAGGGAGTGGCTACACCTTC
few | TRBJ1-2 | TRBV6-5 | TRBD1 | CASSYSGQGHGYTF | TGTGCCAGCAGTTACTCCGGACAGGGTCACGGCTACACCTTC
- | TRBJ2-5 | TRBV28 | - | CASSASWQKETQYF | TGTGCCAGCTCGGCTAGCTGGCAGAAAGAGACCCAGTACTTC
few | TRBJ2-7 | TRBV5-6 | TRBD1 | CASIRTGTGAYEQYF | TGTGCCAGCATCCGGACCGGGACAGGAGCCTACGAGCAGTACTTC